The subject of this entry is one T cell receptor (beta chain). This clone's antigen is unknown. No base quality values were provided; no much bigger clone lies one nucleotide off. These data originate in a study of T cell changes during pregnancy in multiple sclerosis (dated by TCRdb to between 2019 and 2020). With regard to the full study: The study looked at changes in the T cell repertoire across pregnancy in women with multiple sclerosis.

The receptor library was made with the immunoSEQ multiplex PCR assay. The table was pulled from immuneACCESS by TCRdb, which kept in-frame rearrangements only. Such tables lose some clones; where checked, under half of the loss comes from unresolved V genes, and the rest has no known cause. The sample table records roughly 40,000 clones; over 75% of these occur just once. Approximately 0.49% of the sample is held by the ten biggest clonotypes. From the cysteine up to the phenylalanine, the CDR3 has a length of 13 residues. CDR3 DNA only is kept here, 39 bases in frame from base 1. V is cut by 3 bases and J by 7 bases, and the space between the germline ends is 10 bases. According to the germline V gene, CDR1 reads SGHDN and CDR2 reads FVKESK.

This receptor was obtained from a female donor in good health, enrolled as a control in a pregnancy study. This specimen was CD4+ T cells from peripheral blood mononuclear cells, taken in the first trimester of pregnancy. The chain is assembled from TRBV14 and TRBJ1-3, and possibly TRBD1, on 6 matching bases. The CDR3 region: CASSHVGANTIYF. Here is the DNA: TGTGCCAGCAGCCATGTGGGGGCGAACACCATATATTTT.